This T cell receptor (beta chain) appears in the sequencing data of a study of blood T cell repertoires in COVID-19. Study-wide context: Sites in the United States, Italy and Spain provided acute and convalescent COVID-19 samples. PBMCs, B-cell-depleted T cells, or T cells provided the cDNA or gDNA that made up the material.

This clone was observed a single time. This CDR3 is built from 14 residues. Germline V CDR1 and CDR2: SEHNR, FQNEAQ (reference sequence). V was pared by 8 bases and J by 1 base, with 2 bases of the junction left unmatched. Per the original data handling: Estimates of nucleated cell counts were drawn from the amplification of reference gene primers. The table came from immunoSEQ multiplex PCR; TCRdb's copy has only in-frame clones and leaves some out. D and trimming come from the DNA, and the V and J calls and clone size come from that table. The sample includes over 120,000 clones, approximately 81% of them seen just once.

The sequence was collected from a human donor with acute or convalescent COVID-19. The donor label of this sample is uncertain. Sequencing input: peripheral blood. The chain employs TRBV7-9 and TRBJ2-2; 9 bases map to TRBD1. CDR3: CASPGQGNTGELFF. The CDR3 DNA sequence: TGTGCCAGCCCGGGACAGGGGAACACCGGGGAGCTGTTTTTT.